This TCR beta chain was captured in a study of graft-versus-host responses after intestinal transplantation. Study-wide results and caveats: Maximum circulating GvH clone levels tracked with early post-transplant HvG decreases. Allografts from individuals with graft-donor T cell macrochimerism displayed high graft-versus-host to host-versus-graft clonal ratios.

Notes on this clone: Antigen unknown.

Clones were read by immunoSEQ multiplex PCR, and TCRdb kept only the in-frame ones, dropping some. The sample shows approximately 9,700 clones, around 92% of them seen only once. The ends were cut back, 6 bases at V and 4 bases at J, with 8 bases in the middle. There are 12 residues in the CDR3. Germline CDR1 is SNHLY and CDR2 is FYNNEI. This receptor was taken from a human patient who received an intestinal transplant, so some T cells may come from the graft donor. The chain joins TRBV2 to TRBJ2-3, with D perhaps given as TRBD1 or TRBD2 (5 bases each). The specimen was PBMCs, collected 40 to 45 days after intestinal transplantation. CDR3 bases: TGTGCCAGCAGGAGGGGCCCAGATACGCAGTATTTT. Residues: CASRRGPDTQYF.